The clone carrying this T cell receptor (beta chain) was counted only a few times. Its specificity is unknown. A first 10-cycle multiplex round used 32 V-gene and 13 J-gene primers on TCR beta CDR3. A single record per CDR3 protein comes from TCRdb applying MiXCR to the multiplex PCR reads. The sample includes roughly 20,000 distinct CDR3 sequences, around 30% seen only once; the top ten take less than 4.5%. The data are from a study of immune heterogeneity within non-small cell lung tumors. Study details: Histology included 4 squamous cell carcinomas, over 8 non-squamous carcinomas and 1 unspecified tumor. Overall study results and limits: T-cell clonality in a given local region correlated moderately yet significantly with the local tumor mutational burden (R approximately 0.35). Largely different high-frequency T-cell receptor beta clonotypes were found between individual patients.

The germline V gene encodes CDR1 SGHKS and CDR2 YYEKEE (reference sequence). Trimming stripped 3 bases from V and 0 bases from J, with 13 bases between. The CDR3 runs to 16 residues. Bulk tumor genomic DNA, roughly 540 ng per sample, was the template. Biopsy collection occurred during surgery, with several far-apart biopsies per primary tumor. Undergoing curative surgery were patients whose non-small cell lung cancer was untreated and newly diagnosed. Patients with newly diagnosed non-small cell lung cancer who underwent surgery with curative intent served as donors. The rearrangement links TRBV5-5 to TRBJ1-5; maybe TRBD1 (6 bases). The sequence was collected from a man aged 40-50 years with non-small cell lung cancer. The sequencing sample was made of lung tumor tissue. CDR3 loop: CASSSRQDYSNQPQHF. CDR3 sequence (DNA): TGTGCCAGCAGCTCAAGACAGGATTATAGCAATCAGCCCCAGCATTTT. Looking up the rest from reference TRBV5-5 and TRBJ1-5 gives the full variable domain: DAGVTQSPTHLIKTRGQQVTLRCSPISGHKSVSWYQQVLGQGPQFIFQYYEKEERGRGNFPDRFSARQFPNYSSELNVNALLLGDSALYLCASSSRQDYSNQPQHFGDGTRLSIL.